This T cell receptor (beta chain) was identified during a study of blood T cell repertoires in COVID-19. Study summary: T cells, B-cell-depleted T cells, or PBMCs supplied cDNA or gDNA.

The assay was immunoSEQ multiplex PCR, and TCRdb's table has in-frame clones only and misses some. In the table there are 200,000 to 300,000 clones, about 87% of which are singletons. Unmatched junction bases numbered 10, after V lost 3 bases and J lost 1 base. The CDR3 covers 17 residues. Looked up from germline, CDR1 is MDHEN and CDR2 is SYDVKM. J is TRBJ1-1 and V is TRBV28, with 8 nucleotides matching TRBD1. The sequenced sample was PBMCs or T cells enriched from blood (not recorded which). This sequence originates from a woman in her thirties or forties with acute COVID-19. This chain's CDR3 is CASSLIGTGTGNTEAFF. The CDR3 bases are TGTGCCAGCAGTTTGATCGGAACCGGGACAGGGAACACTGAAGCTTTCTTT.